Listed below are T cell receptor beta chains from one sample, sequenced in a study of regulatory T cells in long-lasting Graves disease. One entry per CDR3 protein, called by TCRdb with MiXCR from the multiplex PCR reads. The sample records some 340,000 distinct CDR3 sequences, around 23% being singletons. Source: peripheral blood mononuclear cells (PBMCs), taken when the disease was refractory, from a patient treated with antithyroid drugs. The receptors derive from a woman in her 40s with Graves disease. Both conserved end residues are trimmed from each CDR3. A D gene is named only where the DNA matches it firmly.

j_gene: TRBJ1-5
d_gene: NA
v_gene: TRBV6-5
CDR3aa: ASSYSWGENQPQH

j_gene: TRBJ2-3
d_gene: NA
v_gene: TRBV28
CDR3aa: ASSNLLTDTQY

j_gene: TRBJ1-6
d_gene: NA
v_gene: TRBV7-9
CDR3aa: ASSPGSYNSPLH

j_gene: TRBJ2-7
d_gene: TRBD2
v_gene: TRBV28
CDR3aa: ASSRLAGVRYEQY

j_gene: TRBJ2-7
d_gene: NA
v_gene: TRBV3-1
CDR3aa: ASSRDLRSSYEQY

j_gene: TRBJ1-1
d_gene: NA
v_gene: TRBV29-1
CDR3aa: SADARGGHAEAF

j_gene: TRBJ2-1
d_gene: NA
v_gene: TRBV24-1
CDR3aa: ATSSGVIYEQF

j_gene: NA
d_gene: NA
v_gene: TRBV2
CDR3aa: ASSEEVGVEQF

j_gene: TRBJ1-2
d_gene: TRBD1
v_gene: TRBV11-3
CDR3aa: ASSYSWTGDYGYT

j_gene: TRBJ2-5
d_gene: NA
v_gene: TRBV12-3/TRBV12-4
CDR3aa: ASSLTRRTKETQY

j_gene: TRBJ2-2
d_gene: TRBD2
v_gene: TRBV3-1
CDR3aa: ASSPRGGSGAGELF

j_gene: TRBJ2-5
d_gene: NA
v_gene: TRBV7-9
CDR3aa: ASSLGRGLGTQY

j_gene: TRBJ2-1
d_gene: NA
v_gene: TRBV28
CDR3aa: ASSSSGTSYNEQF

j_gene: TRBJ2-2
d_gene: NA
v_gene: TRBV28
CDR3aa: ASSLSGSTGELF

j_gene: TRBJ2-7
d_gene: NA
v_gene: TRBV11-3
CDR3aa: ASSLDPLNSKY

j_gene: TRBJ2-1
d_gene: TRBD2
v_gene: TRBV6-2/TRBV6-3
CDR3aa: ASSYSGLAINEQF

j_gene: TRBJ2-4
d_gene: TRBD2
v_gene: TRBV27
CDR3aa: ASSLRAGTSGEY

j_gene: TRBJ1-4
d_gene: NA
v_gene: TRBV20-1
CDR3aa: SAKMRGRNEKLF

j_gene: TRBJ2-1
d_gene: NA
v_gene: TRBV28
CDR3aa: ATSPEQF

j_gene: TRBJ2-5
d_gene: NA
v_gene: TRBV18
CDR3aa: ASSPKVDETQY

j_gene: TRBJ2-7
d_gene: TRBD2
v_gene: TRBV7-2
CDR3aa: ASSPGLAITYEQY

j_gene: TRBJ2-5
d_gene: NA
v_gene: TRBV5-1
CDR3aa: ASSQQQETQY

j_gene: TRBJ1-5
d_gene: NA
v_gene: TRBV15
CDR3aa: ATSREVGGSQPQH

j_gene: TRBJ2-1
d_gene: NA
v_gene: TRBV2
CDR3aa: ASSEWAGDFYNEQF

j_gene: TRBJ1-1
d_gene: NA
v_gene: TRBV30
CDR3aa: AWSSILRAPEAF

j_gene: TRBJ1-1
d_gene: NA
v_gene: TRBV19
CDR3aa: ASSNLIGNTEAF

j_gene: TRBJ2-5
d_gene: NA
v_gene: TRBV29-1
CDR3aa: SVEGAEGFQETQY

j_gene: TRBJ2-7
d_gene: NA
v_gene: TRBV9
CDR3aa: ASSERTGTTSAFLYEQY

j_gene: TRBJ2-7
d_gene: NA
v_gene: TRBV2
CDR3aa: ASKVGAGEQY

j_gene: TRBJ2-7
d_gene: TRBD2
v_gene: TRBV5-1
CDR3aa: ASARGSGGRDEQY

j_gene: TRBJ1-5
d_gene: NA
v_gene: TRBV28
CDR3aa: ASSLLRNQPQH

j_gene: TRBJ2-4
d_gene: NA
v_gene: TRBV19
CDR3aa: ASSLIDRPKNIQY

j_gene: TRBJ1-1
d_gene: NA
v_gene: TRBV6-1
CDR3aa: ASTRHAEAF

j_gene: TRBJ1-2
d_gene: NA
v_gene: TRBV3-1
CDR3aa: ASSGFDGLGGYT